This is a list of T cell receptor beta chains from one sample in a study of regulatory T cells in long-lasting Graves disease. MiXCR, applied by TCRdb to the multiplex PCR reads, yields one record per CDR3 protein. The sample lists 400,000 to 450,000 distinct CDR3 sequences, about 20% occurring once. The specimen comprised peripheral blood mononuclear cells (PBMCs), sampled when the disease was refractory, from a patient treated with antithyroid drugs. These receptor sequences come from a female donor with Graves disease. Both conserved end residues are part of each CDR3. A D gene is named only where the DNA matches it firmly. Some rows have no size entry. The others give once, few or many, or a class for an expanded clone.

CDR3 | DNA | J | V | D | size
CAWSRGSGREWTDTQYF | TGTGCCTGGAGTCGGGGTAGCGGGAGAGAGTGGACAGATACGCAGTATTTT | TRBJ2-3 | TRBV30 | TRBD2 | NA
CSVWGAEQYF | TGCAGCGTTTGGGGAGCCGAGCAGTACTTC | TRBJ2-7 | TRBV29-1 | NA | few
CASGLAGDLYNEQFF | TGTGCCAGTGGGTTAGCGGGAGACTTATACAATGAGCAGTTCTTC | TRBJ2-1 | TRBV19 | TRBD2 | NA
CASSPVSGGTHEQYF | TGTGCCAGCTCACCAGTCTCTGGCGGGACCCACGAGCAGTACTTC | TRBJ2-7 | TRBV18 | NA | NA
CASSPSRGSGSTDTQYF | TGTGCCAGCAGTCCCTCCCGTGGCAGCGGGAGCACAGATACGCAGTATTTT | TRBJ2-3 | TRBV27 | NA | few
CASRYGQGTLEQYF | TGTGCCAGCAGATACGGACAGGGTACTCTCGAGCAGTACTTC | TRBJ2-7 | TRBV28 | TRBD1 | many
CSARGLAGEGEQYF | TGCAGTGCTAGAGGACTAGCGGGAGAAGGCGAGCAGTACTTC | TRBJ2-7 | TRBV20-1 | TRBD2 | few
CASSSLGGDLNTEAFF | TGTGCCAGCAGCTCTTTGGGAGGGGACTTAAACACTGAAGCTTTCTTT | TRBJ1-1 | TRBV7-8 | NA | NA
CASSLAGAGYEQYF | TGTGCCAGCAGTTTAGCCGGGGCAGGGTACGAGCAGTACTTC | TRBJ2-7 | TRBV27 | NA | many
CASQRGLRSYEQYF | TGTGCCAGTCAGCGTGGGCTCCGCTCCTACGAGCAGTACTTC | TRBJ2-7 | TRBV6-1 | NA | NA
CASSSTGGEPQHF | TGTGCCAGCAGTTCTACGGGGGGAGAGCCCCAGCATTTT | TRBJ1-5 | TRBV12-3/TRBV12-4 | NA | few
CASGGTDLFGKHF | TGTGCCAGTGGGGGGACCGATCTCTTTGGGAAGCATTTT | TRBJ1-5 | TRBV19 | NA | NA
CASSRTGGAYTGYTF | TGTGCCAGCAGTAGGACAGGGGGCGCATATACTGGCTACACCTTC | TRBJ1-2 | TRBV6-1 | TRBD1 | NA